This T cell receptor beta chain appears in the sequencing data of a study of metastatic and nonmetastatic thyroid tumors. As for the study in general: Peripheral blood and tumor or nodule samples from malignant and benign thyroid patients were compared. General study points: Malignant thyroid tumors reportedly had TCR beta diversity that was significantly higher than in benign nodules, in blood and tumor.

Authors' analysis steps: The study took CDR3 differences across clinicopathological groups and made a distant-metastasis classifier for papillary thyroid cancer from them. TCRdb recomputed clones from the PCR reads via MiXCR. The V and J calls shown here were made by TCRdb, not taken from the authors' results. The sample holds 20,000 to 30,000 clones, over 10% seen once. Treatment of any kind had been given to no patient before thyroid surgery. In its sample, this clone was seen a few times. Antigen specificity is unknown. Germline CDR1 is SNHLY and CDR2 is FYNNEI. This CDR3 spans 14 amino acids. V was trimmed by 9 bases and J by 3 bases, leaving 17 bases between them.

This receptor was taken from a female donor with papillary thyroid cancer or a benign thyroid nodule (not recorded which). Some clones in this sample may be carry-over from other donors' samples. The chain employs TRBV2 and TRBJ2-5; tentatively, D is TRBD1 or TRBD2 (5 bases each). Sample: blood. The CDR3 reads CARTKLGVEETQYF. The CDR3 DNA is TGTGCCAGAACCAAATTGGGGGTGGAAGAGACCCAGTACTTC.